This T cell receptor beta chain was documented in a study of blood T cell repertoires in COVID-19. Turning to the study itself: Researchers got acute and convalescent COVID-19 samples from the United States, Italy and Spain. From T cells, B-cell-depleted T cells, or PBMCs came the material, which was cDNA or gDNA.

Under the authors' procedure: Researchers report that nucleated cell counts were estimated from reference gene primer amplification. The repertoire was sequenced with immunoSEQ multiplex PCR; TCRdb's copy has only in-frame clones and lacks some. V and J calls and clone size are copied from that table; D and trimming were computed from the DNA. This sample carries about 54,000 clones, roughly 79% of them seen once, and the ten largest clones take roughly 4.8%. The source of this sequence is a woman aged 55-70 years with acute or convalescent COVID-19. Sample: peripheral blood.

In DNA, the CDR3 is TGTGCCAGCAGCTTTGGGCGATCCTATGCTGAAGCTTTCTTT. Translating gives CASSFGRSYAEAFF. The J gene is TRBJ1-1, the V gene TRBV7-2; D is undetermined. This CDR3 is 14 amino acids long. The V gene lost 3 bases and the J gene lost 6 bases, with 14 bases spanning the gap. Germline-derived CDR1 and CDR2 are SGHTA and FQGNSA. Using reference TRBV7-2 and TRBJ1-1 for the parts outside the CDR3, the full variable domain is GAGVSQSPSNKVTEKGKDVELRCDPISGHTALYWYRQSLGQGLEFLIYFQGNSAPDKSGLPSDRFSAERTGGSVSTLTIQRTQQEDSAVYLCASSFGRSYAEAFFGQGTRLTVV.